A selection of T cell receptor beta chains follows, all from one sample in a study of cytomegalovirus exposure and HLA in healthy donors. Some clones are missing from TCRdb's copy, which holds only in-frame ones; the method was immunoSEQ multiplex PCR. The sample carries about 130,000 clones, just under 80% recorded once. The sample taken for sequencing was PBMCs. Receptors originate from a middle-aged woman in good health and CMV-seronegative. CDR3s include the opening cysteine and the closing phenylalanine or tryptophan. Each record gives: V gene, D gene, CDR3 length, J gene, clone size, CDR3 protein, CDR3 DNA. D genes are given only for firm matches. The size field is filled for only some rows; it gives once, few, many or a size class.

>TRBV28|.|13|TRBJ2-7|.
CASSLRRRSEQYF
TGTGCCAGCAGTTTAAGGCGGCGTAGCGAGCAGTACTTC
>TRBV28|TRBD1|13|TRBJ2-7|.
CASSGDRAYEQYF
TGTGCCAGCAGTGGGGACAGGGCCTACGAGCAGTACTTC
>TRBV28|.|15|TRBJ1-1|.
CASSVWGESATEAFF
TGTGCCAGCAGCGTATGGGGAGAATCGGCCACTGAAGCTTTCTTT
>TRBV30|TRBD1|14|TRBJ1-2|.
CAWRAEDRVRGYTF
TGTGCCTGGAGGGCAGAGGACAGGGTGAGAGGCTACACCTTC
>TRBV28|TRBD2|18|TRBJ2-1|.
CASSLSRGGQSTYNEQFF
TGTGCCAGCAGTTTATCACGGGGGGGGCAATCGACCTACAATGAGCAGTTCTTC
>TRBV28|TRBD1|12|TRBJ1-2|.
CASSRQGNGYTF
TGTGCCAGCAGCAGACAGGGGAATGGCTACACCTTC
>TRBV28|.|15|TRBJ1-1|.
CASSANTGIRTEAFF
TGTGCCAGCAGCGCTAATACAGGGATTCGGACTGAAGCTTTCTTT
>TRBV5-1|.|18|TRBJ2-7|few
CASSLAGSWVTGPGEQYF
TGCGCCAGCAGCTTGGCCGGCAGTTGGGTGACAGGCCCCGGGGAGCAGTACTTC
>TRBV7-2|TRBD1|13|TRBJ2-7|.
CASSPWTGGEQYF
TGTGCCAGCAGCCCGTGGACAGGGGGCGAGCAGTACTTC
>TRBV9|.|14|TRBJ2-7|.
CASSPPGQSYEQYF
TGTGCCAGCAGCCCACCCGGACAGAGTTACGAGCAGTACTTC
>TRBV7-9|.|16|TRBJ2-3|few
CASSLGPQPSTDTQYF
TGTGCCAGCAGCTTAGGTCCACAGCCTAGCACAGATACGCAGTATTTT
>TRBV18|.|15|TRBJ1-2|once
CASSPSSDIYDGYTF
TGTGCCAGCTCACCAAGTTCGGACATATACGATGGCTACACCTTC